Included here is one T cell receptor beta chain sequence, with context. What it binds is unknown. The method was immunoSEQ multiplex PCR; TCRdb's version includes in-frame clones alone and lacks a portion of them. The table shows 100,000 to 150,000 clones, with 70% to 90% occurring only once. The CDR3 is made up of 16 amino acids. V shed 6 bases, J shed 2 bases, and the junction held 9 bases outside the gene matches. Germline lookup yields CDR1 MNHNY and CDR2 SVGAGI (reference sequence). The sample originates from a study of T cell responses to AZD1222 COVID-19 vaccine. Points from the study as a whole: Regions left unmutated in variants are reportedly the target of nearly half of spike-specific TCRs.

Sequencing used peripheral blood, obtained on day 0 of AZD1222 vaccination. The TCR was taken from an adult in good health. The V call is TRBV6-6, the J call TRBJ2-2; TRBD2 agrees at 7 bases. The chain's CDR3 is CASRQNERGNTGELFF. In nucleotides, the CDR3 is TGTGCCAGCAGGCAGAACGAGCGGGGTAACACCGGGGAGCTGTTTTTT.